Here is one T cell receptor (beta chain) with its context. Its antigen remains unknown. The sample comes from a study of vaccination and CD4 T cells after COVID-19. About the study: With a range of 35 to 161, the median interval from diagnosis to drawing post-COVID samples was 101 days. Overall study results and limits: Researchers looked at relatively few convalescent patients and had no early post-infection timepoints. Median SARS-CoV-2-reactive clonotype numbers went up from roughly 21 to 40, but not significantly.

TCRdb fed the PCR reads into MiXCR, producing one record per CDR3 protein. Of some 15,000 distinct CDR3 sequences detected, around 66% appear once; the ten largest clones hold 1% to 1.3%. The germline CDR1 and CDR2 sequences are SGHTA and FQGNSA. V was pared by 5 bases and J by 10 bases, with 15 bases between. This CDR3 has 14 residues. This TCR came from a human donor who had recovered from COVID-19. This rearrangement joins TRBV7-2 to TRBJ1-6; no definite D call. Here the sequenced sample was CD4+ T cells from blood, taken after SARS-CoV-2 vaccination. CDR3 loop: CASSPGYGNSPLHF. The CDR3 region has the DNA TGTGCCAGCAGCCCCGGGTATGGGAACTCACCCCTCCACTTT.